This T cell receptor beta chain was captured in a study of early T cells in non-severe SARS-CoV-2 infection. Study-level background: Sequencing of unsorted whole blood was done on bulk RNA, leaving chains unpaired.

The CDR3 contains 13 residues. Germline lookup yields CDR1 SGHNT and CDR2 YYREEE (reference sequence). V dropped 0 bases and J dropped 5 bases, with 8 bases sitting between them. Notes on the study in general: Private and CD4 specificities were missed by VDJdb matching, skewed to anti-spike CD8.

One entry per CDR3 protein, called by TCRdb with MiXCR from the 5' RACE reads. The table includes about 110,000 distinct CDR3 sequences, 12% detected once. On this clonotype itself: No antigen is known for it.

This clonotype was obtained from an adult who was a healthcare worker with PCR-confirmed SARS-CoV-2 infection or an uninfected control (not recorded which). The chain is built from TRBV5-4 and TRBJ1-2; D remains unclear. Sequencing used whole blood. CDR3 in amino acids: CASSLEGFYGYTF. In DNA form, the CDR3 reads TGTGCCAGCAGCTTGGAAGGGTTTTATGGCTACACCTTC. The variable domain in full, with the rest retrieved from reference TRBV5-4 and TRBJ1-2, is ETGVTQSPTHLIKTRGQQVTLRCSSQSGHNTVSWYQQALGQGPQFIFQYYREEENGRGNFPPRFSGLQFPNYSSELNVNALELDDSALYLCASSLEGFYGYTFGSGTRLTVV.